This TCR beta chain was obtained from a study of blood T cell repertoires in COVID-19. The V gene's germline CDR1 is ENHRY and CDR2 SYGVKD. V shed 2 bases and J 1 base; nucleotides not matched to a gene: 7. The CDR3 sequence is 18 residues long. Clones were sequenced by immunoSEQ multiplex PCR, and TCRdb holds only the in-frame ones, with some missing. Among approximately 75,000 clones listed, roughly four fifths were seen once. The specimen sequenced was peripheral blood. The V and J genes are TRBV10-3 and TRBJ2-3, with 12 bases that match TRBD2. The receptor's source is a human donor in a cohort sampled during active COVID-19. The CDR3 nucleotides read TGTGCCATCAGTGAGACTTGGCTAGCGGGGGGGGGCACAGATACGCAGTATTTT. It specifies CAISETWLAGGGTDTQYF.